This T cell receptor beta chain came from a study of blood T cells in healthy people across ages. Study-level results: TCR beta diversity correlated strongly with naive T cell percentage.

The CDR3 spans 14 residues. Germline-derived CDR1 and CDR2 are SGHTA and FQGNSA. J was trimmed by 2 bases and V by 7 bases; bases with no gene match: 8. A second about 6 to 12 cycle PCR used barcoded and J-beta primers. A template-switch adaptor containing 12 random nucleotides labeled each cDNA molecule. MiXCR was run by TCRdb on the 5' RACE reads, yielding one entry per CDR3 protein. The data contain about 1.1 million distinct CDR3 sequences, 30% to 40% of them singletons. Investigators took around 10 milliliters of peripheral blood from every donor. Each sample had at least 6 million PBMCs isolated. This clonotype was counted between two and nine times. Its antigen is currently unknown.

This TCR derives from a man between 18 and 35 years old in good health. V gene TRBV7-2 combines with J gene TRBJ2-7; 7 positions match TRBD1. The sample comprised blood. This CDR3 is CASTPRTGPYEQYF. The CDR3 DNA sequence: TGTGCCAGCACCCCGAGGACAGGCCCCTACGAGCAGTACTTC. Complete variable domain (other parts from reference TRBV7-2 and TRBJ2-7): GAGVSQSPSNKVTEKGKDVELRCDPISGHTALYWYRQSLGQGLEFLIYFQGNSAPDKSGLPSDRFSAERTGGSVSTLTIQRTQQEDSAVYLCASTPRTGPYEQYFGPGTRLTVT.